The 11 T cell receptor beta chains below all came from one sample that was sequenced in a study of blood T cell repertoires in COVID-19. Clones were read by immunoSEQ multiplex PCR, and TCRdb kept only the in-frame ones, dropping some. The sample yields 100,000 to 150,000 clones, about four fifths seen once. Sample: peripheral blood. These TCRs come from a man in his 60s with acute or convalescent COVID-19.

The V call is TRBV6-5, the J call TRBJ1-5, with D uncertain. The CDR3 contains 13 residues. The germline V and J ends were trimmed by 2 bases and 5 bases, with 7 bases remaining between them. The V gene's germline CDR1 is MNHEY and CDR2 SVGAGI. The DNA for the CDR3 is TGTGCCAGCAGTTACCGGGTGGATCAGCCCCAGCATTTT. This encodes CASSYRVDQPQHF.

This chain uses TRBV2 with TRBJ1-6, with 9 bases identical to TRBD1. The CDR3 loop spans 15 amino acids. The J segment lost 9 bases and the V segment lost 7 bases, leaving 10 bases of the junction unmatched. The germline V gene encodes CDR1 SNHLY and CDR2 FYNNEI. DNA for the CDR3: TGTGCCAGCACGGCCGGGACAGGGCTCATTTCACCCCTCCACTTT. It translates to CASTAGTGLISPLHF.

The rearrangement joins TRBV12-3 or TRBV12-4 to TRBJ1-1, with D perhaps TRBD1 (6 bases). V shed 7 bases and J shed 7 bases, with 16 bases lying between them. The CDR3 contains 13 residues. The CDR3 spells CASTAGVASEAFF. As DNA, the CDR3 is TGTGCCAGCACCGCAGGGGTAGCAAGTGAAGCTTTCTTT.

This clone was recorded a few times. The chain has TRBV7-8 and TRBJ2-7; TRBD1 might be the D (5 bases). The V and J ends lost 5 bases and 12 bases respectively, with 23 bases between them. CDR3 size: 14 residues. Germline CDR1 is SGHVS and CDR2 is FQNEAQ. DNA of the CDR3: TGTGCCAGCAGCCCCAGCCGTTCGACAGCTTTCTCGTACTTC. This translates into CASSPSRSTAFSYF.

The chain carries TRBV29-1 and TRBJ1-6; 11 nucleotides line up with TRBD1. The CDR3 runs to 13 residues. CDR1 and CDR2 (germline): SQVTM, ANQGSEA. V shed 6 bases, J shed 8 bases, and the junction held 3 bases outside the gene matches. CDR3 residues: CSVGTGGDSPLHF. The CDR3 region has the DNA TGCAGCGTAGGGACAGGGGGTGATTCACCCCTCCACTTT.

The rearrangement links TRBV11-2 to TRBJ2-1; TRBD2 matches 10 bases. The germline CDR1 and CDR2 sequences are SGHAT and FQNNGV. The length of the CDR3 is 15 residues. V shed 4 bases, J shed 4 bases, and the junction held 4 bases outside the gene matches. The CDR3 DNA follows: TGTGCCAGCAGCTCCGGACTAGCGGCTTACAATGAGCAGTTCTTC. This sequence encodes CASSSGLAAYNEQFF.

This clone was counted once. The CDR3 loop reads CASSQVRGPNEKLFF. The CDR3 bases are TGTGCCAGCAGCCAAGTGCGGGGGCCGAATGAAAAACTGTTTTTT. The V and J genes are TRBV3-1 (or the pseudogene TRBV3-2) and TRBJ1-4, with D possibly TRBD1 on 6 matching bases. There are 15 residues in the CDR3. V lost 1 base and J 5 bases, leaving 11 bases between the germline ends. Germline V gives CDR1 LGHDT, CDR2 YNNKEL (reference sequence).

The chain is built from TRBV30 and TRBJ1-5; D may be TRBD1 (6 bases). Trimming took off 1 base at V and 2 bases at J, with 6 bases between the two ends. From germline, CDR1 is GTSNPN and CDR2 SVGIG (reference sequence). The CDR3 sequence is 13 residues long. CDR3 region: CAWSGQGNQPQHF. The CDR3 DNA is TGTGCCTGGAGTGGACAGGGCAATCAGCCCCAGCATTTT.

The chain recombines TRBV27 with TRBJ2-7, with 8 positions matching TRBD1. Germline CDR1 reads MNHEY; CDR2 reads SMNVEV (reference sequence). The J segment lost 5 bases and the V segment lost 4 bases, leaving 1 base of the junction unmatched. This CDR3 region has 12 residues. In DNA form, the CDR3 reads TGTGCCAGCAGTTGGACAGGGCACGAGCAGTACTTC. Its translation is CASSWTGHEQYF.

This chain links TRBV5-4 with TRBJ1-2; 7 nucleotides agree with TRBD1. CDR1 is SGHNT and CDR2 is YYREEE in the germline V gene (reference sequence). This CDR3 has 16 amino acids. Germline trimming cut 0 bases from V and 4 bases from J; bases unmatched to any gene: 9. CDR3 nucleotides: TGTGCCAGCAGCTTGGGGGCGGGACAGAGTATCTATGGCTACACCTTC. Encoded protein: CASSLGAGQSIYGYTF.

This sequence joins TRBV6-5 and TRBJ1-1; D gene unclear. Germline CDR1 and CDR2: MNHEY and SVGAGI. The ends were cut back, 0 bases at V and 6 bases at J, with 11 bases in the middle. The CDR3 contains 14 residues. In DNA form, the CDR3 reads TGTGCCAGCAGTTACTCGAAACCGGGGTCTGAAGCTTTCTTT. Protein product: CASSYSKPGSEAFF.